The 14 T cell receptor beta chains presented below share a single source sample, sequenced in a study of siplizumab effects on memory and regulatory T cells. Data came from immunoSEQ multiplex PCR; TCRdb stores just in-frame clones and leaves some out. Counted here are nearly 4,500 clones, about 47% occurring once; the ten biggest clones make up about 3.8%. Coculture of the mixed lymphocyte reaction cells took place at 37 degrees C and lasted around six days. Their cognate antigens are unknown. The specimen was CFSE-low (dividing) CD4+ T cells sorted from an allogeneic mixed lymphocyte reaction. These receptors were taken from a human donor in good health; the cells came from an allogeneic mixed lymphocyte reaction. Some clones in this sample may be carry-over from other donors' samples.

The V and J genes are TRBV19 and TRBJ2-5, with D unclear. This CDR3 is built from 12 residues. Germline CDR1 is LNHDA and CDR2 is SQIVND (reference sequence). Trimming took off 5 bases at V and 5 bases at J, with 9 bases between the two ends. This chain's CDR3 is CASSPPGETQYF. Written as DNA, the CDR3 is TGTGCCAGTAGTCCCCCCGGCGAGACCCAGTACTTC.

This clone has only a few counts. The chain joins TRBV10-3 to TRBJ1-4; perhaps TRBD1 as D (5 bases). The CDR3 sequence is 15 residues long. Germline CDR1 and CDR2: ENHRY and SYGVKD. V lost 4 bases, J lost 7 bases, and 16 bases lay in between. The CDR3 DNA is TGTGCCATCAGTGGCTCCGGGACGGAATTTGAAAAACTGTTTTTT. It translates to CAISGSGTEFEKLFF.

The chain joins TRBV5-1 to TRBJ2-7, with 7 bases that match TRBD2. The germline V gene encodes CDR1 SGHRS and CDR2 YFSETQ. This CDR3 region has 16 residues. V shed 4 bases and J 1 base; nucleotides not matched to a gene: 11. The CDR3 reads CASSLEGQGGSYEQYF. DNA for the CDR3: TGCGCCAGCAGCCTGGAGGGGCAGGGAGGGTCCTACGAGCAGTACTTC.

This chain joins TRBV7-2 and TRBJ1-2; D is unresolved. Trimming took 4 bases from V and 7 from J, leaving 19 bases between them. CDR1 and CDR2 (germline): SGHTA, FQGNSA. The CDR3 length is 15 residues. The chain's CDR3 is CASSSGRTFGSGYTF. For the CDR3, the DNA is TGTGCCAGCAGCTCTGGAAGGACCTTTGGGTCTGGCTACACCTTC.

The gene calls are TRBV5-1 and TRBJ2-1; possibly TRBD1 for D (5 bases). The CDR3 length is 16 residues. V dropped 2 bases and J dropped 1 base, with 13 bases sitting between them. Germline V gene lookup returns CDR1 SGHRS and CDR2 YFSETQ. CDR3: CASSFPEGVSYNEQFF. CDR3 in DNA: TGCGCCAGCAGCTTTCCCGAAGGGGTTTCCTACAATGAGCAGTTCTTC.

In DNA form, the CDR3 reads TGTGCCAGCAGCTTAGGGGGACTGTACACAGATACGCAGTATTTT. The encoded protein is CASSLGGLYTDTQYF. This rearrangement joins TRBV7-9 to TRBJ2-3; a weak D match, TRBD2 (6 bases). The ends were cut back, 1 base at V and 2 bases at J, with 10 bases in the middle. The CDR3 extends over 15 amino acids. Germline V lookup: CDR1 SEHNR, CDR2 FQNEAQ (reference sequence). Drawing the rest from reference TRBV7-9 and TRBJ2-3, the complete variable domain is DTGVSQNPRHKITKRGQNVTFRCDPISEHNRLYWYRQTLGQGPEFLTYFQNEAQLEKSRLLSDRFSAERPKGSFSTLEIQRTEQGDSAMYLCASSLGGLYTDTQYFGPGTRLTVL.

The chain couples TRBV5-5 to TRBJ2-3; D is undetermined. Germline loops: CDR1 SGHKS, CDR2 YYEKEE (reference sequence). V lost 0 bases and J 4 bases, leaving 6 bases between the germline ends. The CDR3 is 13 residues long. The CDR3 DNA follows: TGTGCCAGCAGCTTGGCCTTGCCAGATACGCAGTATTTT. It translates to CASSLALPDTQYF.

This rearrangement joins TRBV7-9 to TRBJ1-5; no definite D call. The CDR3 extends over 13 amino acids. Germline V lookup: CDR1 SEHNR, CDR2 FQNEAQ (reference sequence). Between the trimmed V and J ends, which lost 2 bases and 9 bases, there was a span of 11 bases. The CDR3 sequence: CASSLFQGGPQHF. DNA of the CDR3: TGTGCCAGCAGCTTATTCCAAGGTGGGCCCCAGCATTTT.

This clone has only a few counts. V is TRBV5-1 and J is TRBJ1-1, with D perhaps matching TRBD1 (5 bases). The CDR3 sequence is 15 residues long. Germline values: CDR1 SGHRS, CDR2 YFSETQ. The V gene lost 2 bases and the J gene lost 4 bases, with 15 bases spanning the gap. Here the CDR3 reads CASSFVSGGSTEAFF. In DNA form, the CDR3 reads TGCGCCAGCAGCTTCGTCTCCGGGGGAAGCACTGAAGCTTTCTTT.

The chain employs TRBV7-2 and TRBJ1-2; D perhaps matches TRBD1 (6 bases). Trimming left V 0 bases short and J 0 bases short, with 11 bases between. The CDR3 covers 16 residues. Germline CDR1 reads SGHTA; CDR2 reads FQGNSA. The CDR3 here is CASSLAGQSSNYGYTF. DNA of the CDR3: TGTGCCAGCAGCTTAGCTGGACAGTCTTCTAACTATGGCTACACCTTC.

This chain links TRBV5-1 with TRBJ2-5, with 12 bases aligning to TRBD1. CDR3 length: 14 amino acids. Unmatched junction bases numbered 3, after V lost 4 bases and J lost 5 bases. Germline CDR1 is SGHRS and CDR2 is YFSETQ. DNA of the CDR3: TGCGCCAGCAGCCCCGGGACAGGGGGCGAGACCCAGTACTTC. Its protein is CASSPGTGGETQYF.

The CDR3, as DNA: TGTGCCAGCAGCGTAGTGGTCACCGGGGAGCTGTTTTTT. This translates into CASSVVVTGELFF. V usage is TRBV9 and J usage is TRBJ2-2, with D unresolved. Trimming shortened V by 0 bases and J by 4 bases, and 4 bases separated the two germline ends. The CDR3 sequence is 13 residues long. Germline V lookup: CDR1 SGDLS, CDR2 YYNGEE.

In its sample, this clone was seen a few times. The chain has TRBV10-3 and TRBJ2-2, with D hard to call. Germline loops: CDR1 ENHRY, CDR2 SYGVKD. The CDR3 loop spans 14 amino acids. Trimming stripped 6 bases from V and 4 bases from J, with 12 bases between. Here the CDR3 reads CAIRANQVTGELFF. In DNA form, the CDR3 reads TGTGCCATCAGAGCCAATCAAGTCACCGGGGAGCTGTTTTTT.

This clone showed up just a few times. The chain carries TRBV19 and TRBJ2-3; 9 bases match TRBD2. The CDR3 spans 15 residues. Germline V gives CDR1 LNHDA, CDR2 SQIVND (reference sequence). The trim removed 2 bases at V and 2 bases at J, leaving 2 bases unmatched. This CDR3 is CASSISGGITDTQYF. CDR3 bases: TGTGCCAGTAGTATAAGCGGGGGGATCACAGATACGCAGTATTTT. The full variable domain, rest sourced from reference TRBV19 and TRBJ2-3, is DGGITQSPKYLFRKEGQNVTLSCEQNLNHDAMYWYRQDPGQGLRLIYYSQIVNDFQKGDIAEGYSVSREKKESFPLTVTSAQKNPTAFYLCASSISGGITDTQYFGPGTRLTVL.